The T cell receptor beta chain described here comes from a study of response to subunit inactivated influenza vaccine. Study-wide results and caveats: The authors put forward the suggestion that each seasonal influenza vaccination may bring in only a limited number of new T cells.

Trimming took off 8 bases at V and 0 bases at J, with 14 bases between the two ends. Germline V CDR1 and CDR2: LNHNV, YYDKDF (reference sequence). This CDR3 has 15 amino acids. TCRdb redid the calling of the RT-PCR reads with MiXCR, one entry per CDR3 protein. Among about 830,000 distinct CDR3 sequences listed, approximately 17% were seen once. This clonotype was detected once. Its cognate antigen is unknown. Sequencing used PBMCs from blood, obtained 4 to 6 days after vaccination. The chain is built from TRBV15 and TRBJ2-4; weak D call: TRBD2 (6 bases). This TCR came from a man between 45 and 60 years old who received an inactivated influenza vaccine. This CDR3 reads CATRNLGGAKNIQYF. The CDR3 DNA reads TGTGCCACCCGGAACTTGGGGGGAGCCAAAAACATTCAGTACTTC.